The sample holds many counts of the clone carrying this T cell receptor beta chain. Its target is not known. Study conclusions and caveats: Tumor Tregs overlapped most with tumor, then blood, naive CD4+ cells.

TCRdb recomputed calls from the 5' RACE reads with MiXCR, one row per CDR3 protein. The data contain tens of thousands of distinct CDR3 sequences, roughly 28% of them singletons. The sequenced material came from naive CD4+ T cells sorted from blood. Specified subset: naive CD4+ T cells, CD4+CD45RA+CD25-. The sequence derives from a female donor with breast cancer.

CDR3 bases: TGTGCCAGCAGCCGAGGGGGGTTGCGTGGCACCGGGGAGCTGTTTTTT. Encoded protein: CASSRGGLRGTGELFF. The chain employs TRBV12-3 or TRBV12-4 and TRBJ2-2, with D tentatively TRBD1 or TRBD2 (6 bases each). CDR3 size: 16 residues. V lost 6 bases and J 4 bases, leaving 18 bases between the germline ends.